This T cell receptor beta chain was profiled in a study of vaccination effects on CD4 cells after COVID-19. The protocol was immunoSEQ multiplex PCR, while the TCRdb copy is restricted to in-frame clones and leaves out a portion. The sample yields about 27,000 clones, roughly 68% seen once. Germline values: CDR1 ENHRY, CDR2 SYGVKD. V gave up 10 bases and J gave up 2 bases; unmatched junction bases: 3. CDR3 length equals 12 residues. ViraFEST used viral peptide pools to expand antigen-specific CD4+ T cells before sequencing. The culture ran for 10 days, and then CD4+ T cells were isolated. Recipients of the vaccine had no prior SARS-CoV-2 infection and negative nucleocapsid antibodies. Days 3 and 7 saw half the medium replaced with IL-2 medium. On this clone: Its specificity is not known.

Overall study results and limits: Clones that were induced by infection or by vaccine showed marked contraction late after vaccination.

The chain joins TRBV10-3 to TRBJ1-2; 8 bases agree with TRBD1. Sequencing was performed on CD4+ T cells from PBMCs cultured with HCoV-NL63 spike peptides, taken before COVID-19 vaccination. The receptor's source is a human donor who received a COVID-19 vaccine. Here the CDR3 reads CATWDRNYGYTF. Here the CDR3 DNA reads TGTGCCACCTGGGACAGGAACTATGGCTACACCTTC.